This TCR beta chain was captured by sequencing in a study of blood T cell repertoires in COVID-19. Deletions cut 6 bases from V and 4 bases from J, with 7 bases between. CDR1 and CDR2 (germline): SNHLY, FYNNEI. The length of the CDR3 is 11 residues. Assay used: immunoSEQ multiplex PCR; TCRdb lists only in-frame clones, some missing. Found here are roughly 300,000 clones, 85% to 90% of them singletons; the top ten hold 13%. The origin of this receptor is a human donor in a cohort sampled during active COVID-19. What was sequenced was peripheral blood. The chain combines TRBV2 with TRBJ2-7; D is unresolved. The CDR3, as DNA: TGTGCCAGCAGCGCTAATTACGAGCAGTACTTC. Amino acid sequence: CASSANYEQYF. Variable domain in full (rest from reference TRBV2 and TRBJ2-7): EPEVTQTPSHQVTQMGQEVILRCVPISNHLYFYWYRQILGQKVEFLVSFYNNEISEKSEIFDDQFSVERPDGSNFTLKIRSTKLEDSAMYFCASSANYEQYFGPGTRLTVT.